This record looks at one T cell receptor (beta chain) sequence and its context. Its cognate antigen is unknown. This specimen belongs to a study of molecular identifiers for immune sequencing clone quantification. The authors sorted naive CD8 T cells as CD8+CD4-CCR7+CD45RA+. Preparation methods for the bulk TCR libraries were those previously described, with listed TCR primers. TCRdb passed the PCR reads through MiXCR, listing each CDR3 protein once. The data hold nearly 55,000 distinct CDR3 sequences, with just over 35% observed a single time. Study conclusions and caveats: Detecting spiked Jurkat TCR RNA from one cell among roughly 1 million naive cells was reportedly possible.

The source material was naive CD8+ T cells from blood, with Jurkat cell RNA spiked in. Stated subset: FACS-sorted CD8+CD4-CCR7+CD45RA+ naive T cells. The source is a human donor in good health. Some libraries in this study had Jurkat cell RNA spiked in.

The CDR3 DNA reads as TGCGCCAGCAGCTTGGCCGGGACGGGCTACGAGCAGTACTTC. Translated, it gives CASSLAGTGYEQYF. The chain carries TRBV5-1 and TRBJ2-7, with D possibly called TRBD1 or TRBD2 (5 bases each). Trimming took off 0 bases at V and 3 bases at J, with 10 bases between the two ends. Germline CDR1 SGHRS, CDR2 YFSETQ. The CDR3 has 14 amino acids. Filled out from reference TRBV5-1 and TRBJ2-7, the complete variable domain reads KAGVTQTPRYLIKTRGQQVTLSCSPISGHRSVSWYQQTPGQGLQFLFEYFSETQRNKGNFPGRFSGRQFSNSRSEMNVSTLELGDSALYLCASSLAGTGYEQYFGPGTRLTVT.